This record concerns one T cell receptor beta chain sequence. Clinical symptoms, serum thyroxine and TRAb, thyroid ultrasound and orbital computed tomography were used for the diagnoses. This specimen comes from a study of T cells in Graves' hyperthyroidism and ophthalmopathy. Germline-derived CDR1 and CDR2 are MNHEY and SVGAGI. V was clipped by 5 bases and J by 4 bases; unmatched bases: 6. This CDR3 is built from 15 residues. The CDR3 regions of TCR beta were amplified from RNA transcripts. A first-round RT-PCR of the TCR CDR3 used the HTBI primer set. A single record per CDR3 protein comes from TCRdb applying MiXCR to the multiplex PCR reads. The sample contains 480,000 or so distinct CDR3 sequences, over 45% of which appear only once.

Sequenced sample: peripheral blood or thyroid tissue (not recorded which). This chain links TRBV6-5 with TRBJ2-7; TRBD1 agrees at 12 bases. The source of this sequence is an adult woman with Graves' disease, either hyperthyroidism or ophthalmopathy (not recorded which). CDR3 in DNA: TGTGCCAGCAGTCCCGGGACAGGGGGCGCATACGAGCAGTACTTC. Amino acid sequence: CASSPGTGGAYEQYF.